The rows below give T cell receptor beta chains drawn from one sample of a study of T cell repertoires in cytomegalovirus infection. TCRdb re-called the reads with MiXCR, one entry per CDR3 protein. There are hundreds of thousands of distinct CDR3 sequences in the sample; 20% to 25% occur only once, and roughly 8% lies in the top ten. Material for sequencing was CD8+ T cells from PBMCs. The receptor source for this set is a human donor in good health (CMV status not recorded). Some clones in this sample may be carry-over from other donors' samples. Each CDR3 is given with its conserved first and last residue. A D gene is named only where the DNA matches it firmly. Part of the rows lack a size; the others show once, few, many or a class for expanded clones.

v_gene,j_gene,d_gene,abundance,CDR3aa,CDR3nt
TRBV7-2,TRBJ2-1,-,many,CASSQTYNEQFF,TGTGCCAGCAGCCAAACATACAATGAGCAGTTCTTC
TRBV7-2,TRBJ2-3,-,many,CASSLIVDSRVDTQYF,TGTGCCAGCAGCTTAATCGTTGACTCTCGGGTAGATACGCAGTATTTT
TRBV7-9,TRBJ2-1,-,-,CASTKYDNEQFF,TGTGCCAGCACCAAATACGACAATGAGCAGTTCTTC
TRBV14,TRBJ1-3,-,-,CASSQFGQNLRNTIYF,TGTGCCAGCAGCCAATTTGGTCAGAACCTGAGAAACACCATATATTTT
TRBV10-1,TRBJ2-2,TRBD1,few,CASSFTGQDTGELFF,TGCGCCAGCAGCTTTACGGGACAGGACACCGGGGAGCTGTTTTTT
TRBV14,TRBJ1-1,-,-,CASSQGYQDITEAFF,TGTGCCAGCAGCCAAGGTTATCAGGATATTACGGAAGCTTTCTTT
TRBV11-2,TRBJ2-1,TRBD1,-,CASSLIQGAQEQFF,TGTGCCAGCAGCTTAATCCAGGGGGCTCAGGAGCAGTTCTTC
TRBV7-6,TRBJ2-7,TRBD1,-,CASSNGQGVREQYF,TGTGCCAGCAGTAATGGACAGGGAGTACGCGAGCAGTACTTC
TRBV5-5,TRBJ2-2,-,many,CASSDFGRTTGELFF,TGTGCCAGCAGCGATTTCGGACGGACCACCGGGGAGCTGTTTTTT
TRBV5-1,TRBJ1-1,-,-,CASSTRGRAFF,TGCGCCAGCAGCACCCGGGGACGAGCTTTCTTT
TRBV7-6,TRBJ2-5,TRBD2,many,CASSLVGTSGPSGLETQYF,TGTGCCAGCAGCTTAGTCGGGACTAGCGGCCCCTCTGGGTTGGAGACCCAGTACTTC
TRBV7-9,TRBJ1-2,-,few,CASSFLSNYGYTF,TGTGCCAGCAGCTTTTTATCGAACTATGGCTACACCTTC
TRBV5-4,TRBJ1-1,-,-,CASTLGNSEAFF,TGTGCCAGCACCTTGGGCAACAGTGAAGCTTTCTTT
TRBV10-1,TRBJ2-7,TRBD1,-,CASSEGQGTYEQYF,TGCGCCAGCAGTGAGGGACAGGGTACCTACGAGCAGTACTTC
TRBV2,TRBJ2-4,-,-,CAARGAKNIQYF,TGTGCAGCGAGGGGGGCCAAAAACATTCAGTACTTC
TRBV7-8,TRBJ1-1,-,many,CASSLGERGVVTEAFF,TGTGCCAGCAGCTTAGGGGAGCGGGGGGTGGTCACTGAAGCTTTCTTT
TRBV2,TRBJ1-4,-,-,CASSEAGDPNEKLFF,TGTGCCAGCAGTGAAGCAGGGGATCCTAATGAAAAACTGTTTTTT
TRBV6-1,TRBJ2-7,-,-,CASSERHSGVVYEQYF,TGTGCCAGCAGTGAAAGGCACAGCGGAGTTGTCTACGAGCAGTACTTC
TRBV11-2,TRBJ2-3,-,many,CASSLALLMPHDTQYF,TGTGCCAGCAGCTTAGCACTTCTAATGCCGCACGATACGCAGTATTTT
TRBV13,TRBJ1-1,-,-,CASSLRRRNTEAFF,TGTGCCAGCAGCTTACGTCGGAGGAACACTGAAGCTTTCTTT
TRBV7-9,TRBJ2-3,TRBD2,-,CASSLIGREEDTQYF,TGTGCCAGCAGCTTAATCGGACGGGAGGAGGATACGCAGTATTTT
TRBV14,TRBJ1-1,-,few,CASSQEGLTEAFF,TGTGCCAGCAGCCAAGAAGGACTAACTGAAGCTTTCTTT
TRBV20-1,TRBJ2-1,TRBD2,-,CSARDLLAGGPNEQFF,TGCAGTGCTAGAGACCTTTTAGCGGGGGGGCCCAATGAGCAGTTCTTC
TRBV6-5,TRBJ2-3,TRBD2,many,CASSYGTSGHTDTQYF,TGTGCCAGCAGTTACGGGACTAGCGGTCACACAGATACGCAGTATTTT
TRBV6-6,TRBJ2-1,TRBD1,few,CASSYFKRGRDEQFF,TGTGCCAGCAGTTACTTTAAGAGGGGGCGCGATGAGCAGTTCTTC
TRBV14,TRBJ2-3,-,-,CASSRRGDMSTQYF,TGTGCCAGCAGCCGGAGGGGGGACATGTCTACGCAGTATTTT
TRBV25-1,TRBJ2-2,-,-,CAKTGTFGIGELFF,TGTGCCAAGACTGGGACGTTTGGAATCGGGGAGCTGTTTTTT
TRBV7-9,TRBJ1-3,-,many,CASSLEAGENGNTIYF,TGTGCCAGCAGCTTAGAAGCAGGGGAAAATGGAAACACCATATATTTT
TRBV28,TRBJ1-2,-,few,CASRRPGTRRLDGYTF,TGTGCCAGCAGACGCCCGGGGACCCGGAGATTGGATGGCTACACCTTC
TRBV28,TRBJ2-1,-,many,CASTTPGNEQFF,TGTGCCAGCACCACTCCAGGGAATGAGCAGTTCTTC
TRBV28,TRBJ2-2,TRBD2,-,CASSLWSTSGEMNTGELFF,TGTGCCAGCAGTTTATGGTCGACTAGCGGGGAAATGAACACCGGGGAGCTGTTTTTT
TRBV24-1,TRBJ1-6,-,few,CATSDSRGLLHF,TGTGCCACCAGTGATTCCCGGGGACTCCTCCACTTT
TRBV28,TRBJ2-3,-,few,CASSPQIVNFTDTQYF,TGTGCCAGCAGTCCCCAGATAGTCAACTTCACAGATACGCAGTATTTT
TRBV7-2,TRBJ2-2,-,-,CASSLYPDTGELFF,TGTGCCAGCAGCTTATATCCCGACACCGGGGAGCTGTTTTTT
TRBV14,TRBJ2-5,-,few,CASSHGGEGETQYF,TGTGCCAGCAGCCATGGCGGGGAAGGGGAGACCCAGTACTTC
TRBV20-1,TRBJ1-2,TRBD1,-,CSAASDRVVDGYTF,TGCAGTGCAGCCTCGGACAGGGTAGTTGACGGCTACACCTTC
TRBV5-5,TRBJ2-7,-,-,CASSVDRPYEQYF,TGTGCCAGCAGCGTCGACAGACCCTACGAGCAGTACTTC
TRBV25-1,TRBJ1-4,TRBD1,few,CASHSGGGREKLFF,TGTGCCAGCCACAGTGGAGGGGGCAGGGAAAAACTGTTTTTT
TRBV20-1,TRBJ1-4,-,few,CSASWTTGKTNEKLFF,TGCAGTGCTAGTTGGACGACTGGGAAAACTAATGAAAAACTGTTTTTT
TRBV10-2,TRBJ2-7,-,-,CASSEYLGSEQYF,TGCGCCAGCAGTGAGTATTTGGGATCCGAGCAGTACTTC
TRBV7-2,TRBJ2-3,TRBD2,many,CASSHQISGTNFTDTQYF,TGTGCCAGCAGCCACCAAATTTCCGGGACTAATTTCACAGATACGCAGTATTTT
TRBV7-4,TRBJ2-7,TRBD2,-,CASYDPGGASEQYF,TGTGCCAGCTACGATCCGGGAGGGGCATCCGAGCAGTACTTC
TRBV19,TRBJ2-4,-,-,CASSIGNIQYF,TGTGCCAGTAGTATAGGAAACATTCAGTACTTC
TRBV20-1,TRBJ1-1,-,-,CSARLLADTEAFF,TGCAGTGCTAGACTTCTGGCGGACACTGAAGCTTTCTTT
TRBV6-1,TRBJ1-3,TRBD1,-,CASSEPGQGIGNTIYF,TGTGCCAGCAGCGAACCGGGACAGGGGATTGGAAACACCATATATTTT
TRBV7-2,TRBJ1-2,-,many,CASSFPGTTYGYTF,TGTGCCAGCAGCTTCCCAGGGACTACCTATGGCTACACCTTC
TRBV5-1,TRBJ1-2,-,-,CASSFNRADPGYGYTF,TGCGCCAGCAGCTTCAACAGGGCGGATCCCGGGTATGGCTACACCTTC
TRBV7-2,TRBJ2-1,TRBD2,many,CASSPWTSGGAMFF,TGTGCCAGCAGCCCCTGGACTAGCGGGGGGGCGATGTTCTTC
TRBV10-1,TRBJ1-1,-,-,CASSESGGGEAFF,TGCGCCAGCAGTGAGTCGGGTGGGGGTGAAGCTTTCTTT
TRBV14,TRBJ1-6,-,few,CVSSQAVGEYNSPLHF,TGTGTCAGCAGCCAAGCGGTGGGGGAATATAATTCACCCCTCCACTTT
TRBV20-1,TRBJ2-5,TRBD2,-,CSARASSGGAIGETQYF,TGCAGTGCTAGAGCCAGTAGCGGGGGGGCAATAGGAGAGACCCAGTACTTC